Listed here is a single T cell receptor (beta chain). Its specificity is unknown. This sample is drawn from a study of regulatory T cells in long-lasting Graves disease. Sequencing libraries for TCR beta were prepared with iRepertoire HTBI primers and Arm-PCR of CDR3 regions. Each CDR3 protein gets one entry after TCRdb re-called the multiplex PCR reads with MiXCR. The data show roughly 400,000 distinct CDR3 sequences, 20% to 25% seen once. General study findings and limits: Favored usage of TRBV28, TRBJ1-2 and TRBJ2-5 was recorded in persistent disease. Lower TCR diversity characterized persistent Graves' patients relative to newly diagnosed patients.

The time point denotes: persistent/refractory GD, antithyroid drugs over 5 years with positive TRAb. RNA from PBMCs was the source of the TCR library. CDR3 size: 13 residues. Deletions cut 7 bases from V and 1 base from J, with 14 bases between. Germline V gives CDR1 DFQATT, CDR2 SNEGSKA (reference sequence). This TCR was sampled from a female donor with Graves disease. The starting material was peripheral blood mononuclear cells (PBMCs), obtained when the disease was refractory, from a patient treated with antithyroid drugs. This chain links TRBV20-1 with TRBJ2-7, with D possibly TRBD2 on 6 matching bases. CDR3 loop: CSVRRDFSYEQYF. The CDR3, as DNA: TGCAGTGTTCGTCGGGACTTTTCCTACGAGCAGTACTTC.